This TCR beta chain was identified during a study of blood T cell repertoires in COVID-19. Study-level information: Collection of acute and convalescent COVID-19 samples took place in the United States, Italy and Spain.

The germline CDR1 and CDR2 sequences are MRHNA and SNTAGT. V was cut by 7 bases and J by 0 bases, with 18 bases left in between. The length of the CDR3 is 16 residues. Generated by immunoSEQ multiplex PCR, the TCRdb table keeps only in-frame clones and is missing some. The sample yields about 200,000 clones, around 86% seen once. Sample: peripheral blood. The TCR comes from a man in his fifties or sixties with acute or convalescent COVID-19. This rearrangement joins TRBV6-4 to TRBJ1-1; D not certain. CDR3 DNA sequence: TGTGCCAGCACCCACGGGGAGGTCCCCTTGAACACTGAAGCTTTCTTT. It encodes CASTHGEVPLNTEAFF.